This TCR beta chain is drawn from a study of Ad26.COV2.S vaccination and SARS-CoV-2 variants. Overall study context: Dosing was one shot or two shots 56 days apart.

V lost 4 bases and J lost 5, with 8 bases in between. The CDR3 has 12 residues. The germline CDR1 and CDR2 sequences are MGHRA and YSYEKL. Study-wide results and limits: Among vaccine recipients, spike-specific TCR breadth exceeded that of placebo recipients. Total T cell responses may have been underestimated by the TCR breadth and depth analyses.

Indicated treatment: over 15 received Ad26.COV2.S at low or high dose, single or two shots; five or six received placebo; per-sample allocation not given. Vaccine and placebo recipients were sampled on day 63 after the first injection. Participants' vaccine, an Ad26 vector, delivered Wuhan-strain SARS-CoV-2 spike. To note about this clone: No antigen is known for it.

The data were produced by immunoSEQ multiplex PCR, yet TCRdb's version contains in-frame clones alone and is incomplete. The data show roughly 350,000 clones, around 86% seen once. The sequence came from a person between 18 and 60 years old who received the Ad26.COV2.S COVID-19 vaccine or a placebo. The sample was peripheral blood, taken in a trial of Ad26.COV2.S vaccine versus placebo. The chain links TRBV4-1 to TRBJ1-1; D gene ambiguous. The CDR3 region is CASSRGETEAFF. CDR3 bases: TGCGCCAGCAGCCGCGGGGAGACTGAAGCTTTCTTT.